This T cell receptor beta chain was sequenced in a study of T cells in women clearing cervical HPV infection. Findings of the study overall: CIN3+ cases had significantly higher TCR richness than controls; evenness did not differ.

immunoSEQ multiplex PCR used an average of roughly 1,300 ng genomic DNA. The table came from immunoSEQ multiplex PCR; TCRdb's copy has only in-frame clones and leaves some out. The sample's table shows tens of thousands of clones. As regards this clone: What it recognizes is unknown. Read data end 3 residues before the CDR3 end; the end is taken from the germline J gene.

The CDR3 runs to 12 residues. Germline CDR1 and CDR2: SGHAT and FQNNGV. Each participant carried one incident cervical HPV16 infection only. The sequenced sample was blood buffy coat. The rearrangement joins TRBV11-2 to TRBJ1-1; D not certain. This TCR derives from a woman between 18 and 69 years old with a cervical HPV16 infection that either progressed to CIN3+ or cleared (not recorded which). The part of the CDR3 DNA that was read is TGTGCCAGCAGCCCCCTCGTGGCAGAA. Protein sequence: CASSPLVAE. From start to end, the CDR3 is CASSPLVAEAFF.